This TCR beta chain was recorded in a study of T cell responses to AZD1222 COVID-19 vaccine. Overall study results and limits: Spike-specific TCRs gained breadth and depth after people received two AZD1222 doses.

V dropped 5 bases and J dropped 1 base, with 18 bases sitting between them. CDR3 length: 17 amino acids. Germline CDR1 is SGHAT and CDR2 is FQNNGV. As for this clone: Its target is unknown.

TCRdb's copy holds only in-frame clones and misses some; the assay was immunoSEQ multiplex PCR. The data contain some 130,000 clones, approximately 90% of them singletons. The chain carries TRBV11-2 and TRBJ1-3; perhaps TRBD1 as D (5 bases). The sequence was collected from an adult in good health. The specimen comprised peripheral blood, sampled on day 0 of AZD1222 vaccination. CDR3 sequence: CASSATRDSRSGNTIYF. CDR3 DNA: TGTGCCAGCAGCGCGACCAGGGACTCAAGGTCTGGAAACACCATATATTTT.